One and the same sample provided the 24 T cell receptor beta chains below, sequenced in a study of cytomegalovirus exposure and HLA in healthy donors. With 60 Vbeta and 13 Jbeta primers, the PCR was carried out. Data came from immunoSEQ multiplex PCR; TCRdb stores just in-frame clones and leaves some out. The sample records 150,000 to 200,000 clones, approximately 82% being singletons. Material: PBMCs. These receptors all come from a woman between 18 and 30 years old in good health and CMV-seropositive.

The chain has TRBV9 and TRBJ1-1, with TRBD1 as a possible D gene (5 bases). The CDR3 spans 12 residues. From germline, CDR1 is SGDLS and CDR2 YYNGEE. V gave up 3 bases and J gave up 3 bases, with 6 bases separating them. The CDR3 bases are TGTGCCAGCAGCGGGGGGGACACTGAAGCTTTCTTT. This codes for CASSGGDTEAFF. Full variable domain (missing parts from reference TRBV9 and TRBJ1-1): DSGVTQTPKHLITATGQRVTLRCSPRSGDLSVYWYQQSLDQGLQFLIQYYNGEERAKGNILERFSAQQFPDLHSELNLSSLELGDSALYFCASSGGDTEAFFGQGTRLTVV.

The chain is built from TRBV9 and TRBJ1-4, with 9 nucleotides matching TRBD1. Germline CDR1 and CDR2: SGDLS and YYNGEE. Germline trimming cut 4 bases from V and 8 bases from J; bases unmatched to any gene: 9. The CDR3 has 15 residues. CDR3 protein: CASSLSGTGLEKLFF. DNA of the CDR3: TGTGCCAGCAGCCTATCCGGGACAGGGTTGGAAAAACTGTTTTTT.

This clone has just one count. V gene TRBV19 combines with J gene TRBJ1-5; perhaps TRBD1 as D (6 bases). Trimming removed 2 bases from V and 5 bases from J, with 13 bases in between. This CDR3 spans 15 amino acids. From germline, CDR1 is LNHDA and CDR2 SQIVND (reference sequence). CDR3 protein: CASSITGEGDQPQHF. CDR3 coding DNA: TGTGCCAGTAGTATAACGGGGGAGGGGGATCAGCCCCAGCATTTT.

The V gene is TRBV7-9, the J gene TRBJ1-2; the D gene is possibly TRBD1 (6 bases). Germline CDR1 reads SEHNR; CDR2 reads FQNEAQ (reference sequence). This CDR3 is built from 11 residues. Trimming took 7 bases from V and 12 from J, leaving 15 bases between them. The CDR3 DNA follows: TGTGCCAGCACCGCCCCAACAGGGCACACCTTC. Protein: CASTAPTGHTF.

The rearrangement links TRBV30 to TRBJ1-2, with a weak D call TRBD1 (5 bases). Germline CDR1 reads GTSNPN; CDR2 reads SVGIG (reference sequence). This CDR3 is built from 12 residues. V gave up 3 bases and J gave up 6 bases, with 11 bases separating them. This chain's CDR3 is CAWSPLGDGYTF. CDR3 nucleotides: TGTGCCTGGAGCCCATTAGGGGATGGCTACACCTTC.

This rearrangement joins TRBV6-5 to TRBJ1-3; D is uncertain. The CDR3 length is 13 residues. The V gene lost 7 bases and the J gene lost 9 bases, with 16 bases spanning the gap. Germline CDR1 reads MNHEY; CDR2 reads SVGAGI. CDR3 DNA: TGTGCCAGCAAACCCCGCGACTCCATCACCATATATTTT. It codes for CASKPRDSITIYF.

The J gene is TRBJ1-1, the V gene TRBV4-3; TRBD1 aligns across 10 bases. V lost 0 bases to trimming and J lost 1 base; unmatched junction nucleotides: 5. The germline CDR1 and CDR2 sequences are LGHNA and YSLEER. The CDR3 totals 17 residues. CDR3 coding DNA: TGCGCCAGCAGCCAAGATGTCGGGACAGGGGAGAACACTGAAGCTTTCTTT. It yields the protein CASSQDVGTGENTEAFF.

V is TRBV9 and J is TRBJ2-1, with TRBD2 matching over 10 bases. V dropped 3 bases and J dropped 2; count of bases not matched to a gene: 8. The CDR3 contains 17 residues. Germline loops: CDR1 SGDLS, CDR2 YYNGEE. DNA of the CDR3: TGTGCCAGCAGCGAGCTCTCCCTAGCGGGGGCCTACAATGAGCAGTTCTTC. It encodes CASSELSLAGAYNEQFF.

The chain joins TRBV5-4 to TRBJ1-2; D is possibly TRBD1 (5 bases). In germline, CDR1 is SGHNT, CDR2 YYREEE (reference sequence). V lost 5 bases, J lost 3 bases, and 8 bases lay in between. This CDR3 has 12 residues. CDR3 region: CASSPGDYGYTF. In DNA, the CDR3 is TGTGCCAGCAGTCCGGGGGACTATGGCTACACCTTC.

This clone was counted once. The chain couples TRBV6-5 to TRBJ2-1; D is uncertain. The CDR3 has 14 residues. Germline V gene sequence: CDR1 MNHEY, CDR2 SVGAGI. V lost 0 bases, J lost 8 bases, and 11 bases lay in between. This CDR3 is CASSYSIGGDEQFF. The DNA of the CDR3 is TGTGCCAGCAGTTACTCGATTGGCGGCGATGAGCAGTTCTTC.

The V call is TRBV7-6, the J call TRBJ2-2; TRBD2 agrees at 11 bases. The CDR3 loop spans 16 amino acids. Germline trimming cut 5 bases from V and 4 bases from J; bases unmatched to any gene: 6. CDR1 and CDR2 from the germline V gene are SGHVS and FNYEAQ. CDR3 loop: CASSPSGGYFTGELFF. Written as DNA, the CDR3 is TGTGCCAGCAGCCCTAGCGGGGGGTACTTCACCGGGGAGCTGTTTTTT. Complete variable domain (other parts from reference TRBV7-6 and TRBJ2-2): GAGVSQSPRYKVTKRGQDVALRCDPISGHVSLYWYRQALGQGPEFLTYFNYEAQQDKSGLPNDRFSAERPEGSISTLTIQRTEQRDSAMYRCASSPSGGYFTGELFFGEGSRLTVL.

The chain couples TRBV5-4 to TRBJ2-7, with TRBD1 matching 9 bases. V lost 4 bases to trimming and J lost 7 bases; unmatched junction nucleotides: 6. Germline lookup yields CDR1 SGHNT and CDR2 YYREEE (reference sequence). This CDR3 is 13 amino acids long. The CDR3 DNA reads TGTGCCAGCAGCCCACAGGGGGCAGGGGAGCAGTACGTC. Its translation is CASSPQGAGEQYV.

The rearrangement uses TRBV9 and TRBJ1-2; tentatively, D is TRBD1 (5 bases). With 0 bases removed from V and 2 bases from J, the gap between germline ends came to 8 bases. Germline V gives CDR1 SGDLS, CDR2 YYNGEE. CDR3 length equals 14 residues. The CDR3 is CASSVDYRNYGYTF. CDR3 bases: TGTGCCAGCAGCGTAGACTACAGGAACTATGGCTACACCTTC.

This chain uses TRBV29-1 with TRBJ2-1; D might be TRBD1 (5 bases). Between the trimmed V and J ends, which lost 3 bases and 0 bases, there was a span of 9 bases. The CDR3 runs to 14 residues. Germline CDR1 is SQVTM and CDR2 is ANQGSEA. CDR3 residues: CSVEGPSSYNEQFF. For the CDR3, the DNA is TGCAGCGTTGAGGGGCCCTCCTCCTACAATGAGCAGTTCTTC.

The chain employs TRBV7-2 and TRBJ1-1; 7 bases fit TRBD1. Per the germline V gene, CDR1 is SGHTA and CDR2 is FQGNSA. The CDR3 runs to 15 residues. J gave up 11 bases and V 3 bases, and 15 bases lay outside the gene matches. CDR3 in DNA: TGTGCCAGCAGCTTCCCCTCAAGGGGGCAGGGTCGGGCTTTCTTT. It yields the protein CASSFPSRGQGRAFF.

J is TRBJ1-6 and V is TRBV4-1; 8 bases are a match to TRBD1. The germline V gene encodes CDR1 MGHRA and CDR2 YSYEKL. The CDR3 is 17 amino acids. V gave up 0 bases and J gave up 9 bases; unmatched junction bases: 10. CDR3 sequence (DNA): TGCGCCAGCAGCCAAGAAGGGGAGACAGGGGTAGGTTCACCCCTCCACTTT. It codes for CASSQEGETGVGSPLHF.

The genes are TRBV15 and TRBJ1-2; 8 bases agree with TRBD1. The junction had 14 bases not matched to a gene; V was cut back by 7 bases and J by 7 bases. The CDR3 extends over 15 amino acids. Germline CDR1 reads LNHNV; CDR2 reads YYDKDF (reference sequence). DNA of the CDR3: TGTGCCACCACCCCGGGCAGGGGGCAAGGGGCTGGCTACACCTTC. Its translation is CATTPGRGQGAGYTF.

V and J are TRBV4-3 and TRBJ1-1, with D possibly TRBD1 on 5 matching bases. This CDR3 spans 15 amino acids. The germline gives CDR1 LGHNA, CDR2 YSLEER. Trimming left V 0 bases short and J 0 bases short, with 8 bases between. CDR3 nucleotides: TGCGCCAGCAGCCAAGATTCAGGGATGAACACTGAAGCTTTCTTT. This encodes CASSQDSGMNTEAFF.

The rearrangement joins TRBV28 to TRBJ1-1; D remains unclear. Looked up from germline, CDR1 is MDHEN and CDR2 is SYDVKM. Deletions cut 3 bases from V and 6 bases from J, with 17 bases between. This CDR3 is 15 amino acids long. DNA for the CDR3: TGTGCCAGCAGTTTTCTGGCGGGGTTATTATCTGAAGCTTTCTTT. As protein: CASSFLAGLLSEAFF.

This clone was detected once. The CDR3 DNA reads TGTGCCAGCAGCCCAATGGCCACTGAAGCTTTCTTT. This translates into CASSPMATEAFF. The rearrangement links TRBV7-9 to TRBJ1-1; no clear D gene. Trimming pared 5 bases from V and 4 bases from J, leaving 8 bases between. Per the germline V gene, CDR1 is SEHNR and CDR2 is FQNEAQ (reference sequence). The CDR3 runs 12 residues.

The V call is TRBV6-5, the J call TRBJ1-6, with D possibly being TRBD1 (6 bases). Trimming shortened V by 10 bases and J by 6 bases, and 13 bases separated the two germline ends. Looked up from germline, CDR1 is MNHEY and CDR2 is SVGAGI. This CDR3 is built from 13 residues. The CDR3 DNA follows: TGTGCCACCCAGAGGGGGACTAATTCACCCCTCCACTTT. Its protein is CATQRGTNSPLHF.

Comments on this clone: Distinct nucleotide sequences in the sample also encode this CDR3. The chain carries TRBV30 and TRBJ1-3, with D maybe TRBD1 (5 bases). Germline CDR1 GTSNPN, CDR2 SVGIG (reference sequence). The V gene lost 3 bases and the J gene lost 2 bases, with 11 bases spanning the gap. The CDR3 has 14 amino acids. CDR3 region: CAWSVQVAGNTIYF. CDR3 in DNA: TGTGCCTGGAGCGTACAGGTCGCTGGAAACACCATATATTTT.

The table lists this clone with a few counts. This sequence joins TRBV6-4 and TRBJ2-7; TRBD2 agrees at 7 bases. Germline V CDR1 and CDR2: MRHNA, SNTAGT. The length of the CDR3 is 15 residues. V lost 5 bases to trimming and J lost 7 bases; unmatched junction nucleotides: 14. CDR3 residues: CASSLLGGDLREQYF. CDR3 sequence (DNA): TGTGCCAGCAGTTTATTGGGAGGGGATTTGAGGGAGCAGTACTTC.

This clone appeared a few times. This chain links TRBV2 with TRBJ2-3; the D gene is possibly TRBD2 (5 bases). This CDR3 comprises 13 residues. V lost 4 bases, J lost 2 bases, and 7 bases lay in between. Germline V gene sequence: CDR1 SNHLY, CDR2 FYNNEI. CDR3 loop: CASSGETTDTQYF. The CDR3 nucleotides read TGTGCCAGCAGTGGGGAGACCACAGATACGCAGTATTTT.